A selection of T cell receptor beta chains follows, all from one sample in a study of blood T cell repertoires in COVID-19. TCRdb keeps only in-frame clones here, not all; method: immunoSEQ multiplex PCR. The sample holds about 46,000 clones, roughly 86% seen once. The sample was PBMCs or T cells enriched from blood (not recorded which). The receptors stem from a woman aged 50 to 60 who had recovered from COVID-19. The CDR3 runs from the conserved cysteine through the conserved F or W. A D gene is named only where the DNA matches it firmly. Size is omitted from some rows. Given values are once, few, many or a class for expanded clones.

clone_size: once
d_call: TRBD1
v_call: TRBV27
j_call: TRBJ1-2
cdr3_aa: CASSPRQGASSPYGYTF
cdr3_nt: TGTGCCAGCAGTCCCCGACAGGGGGCCTCCTCACCCTATGGCTACACCTTC

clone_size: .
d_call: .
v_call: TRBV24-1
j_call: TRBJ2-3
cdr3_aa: CATSEGLTTDTQYF
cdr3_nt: TGTGCCACCAGTGAGGGACTTACCACAGATACGCAGTATTTT

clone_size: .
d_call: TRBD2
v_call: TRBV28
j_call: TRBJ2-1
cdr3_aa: CASSLWAGLAGGPYNEQFF
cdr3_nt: TGTGCCAGCAGTTTATGGGCCGGACTAGCGGGAGGACCCTACAATGAGCAGTTCTTC

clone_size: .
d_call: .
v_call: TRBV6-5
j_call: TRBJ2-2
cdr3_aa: CASRLDSDTGELFF
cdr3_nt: TGTGCCAGCAGATTGGACAGTGACACCGGGGAGCTGTTTTTT

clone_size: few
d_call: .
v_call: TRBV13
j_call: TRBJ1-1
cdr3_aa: CASRGGQFGAEAFF
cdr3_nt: TGTGCCAGCAGGGGTGGACAGTTCGGCGCTGAAGCTTTCTTT

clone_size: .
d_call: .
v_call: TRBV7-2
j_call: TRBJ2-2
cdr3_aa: CASSPANTGELFF
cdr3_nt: TGTGCCAGCAGCCCCGCGAACACCGGGGAGCTGTTTTTT

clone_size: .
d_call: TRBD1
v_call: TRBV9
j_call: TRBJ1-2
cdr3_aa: CASSPSTGASYGYTF
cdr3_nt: TGTGCCAGCAGCCCGTCGACAGGGGCCTCCTATGGCTACACCTTC

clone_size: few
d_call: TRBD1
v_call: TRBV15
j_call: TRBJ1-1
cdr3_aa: CATSVGGRGYPTEAFF
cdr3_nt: TGTGCCACCTCAGTAGGAGGCAGGGGGTACCCCACTGAAGCTTTCTTT

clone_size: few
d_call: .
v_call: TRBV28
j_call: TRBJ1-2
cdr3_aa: CASSLYSTVGYTF
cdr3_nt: TGTGCCAGCAGTTTATACTCGACAGTTGGCTACACCTTC

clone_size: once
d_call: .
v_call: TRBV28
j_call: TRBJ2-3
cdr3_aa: CASSSQGIPTDTQYF
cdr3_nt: TGTGCCAGCAGTTCTCAGGGCATCCCGACAGATACGCAGTATTTT

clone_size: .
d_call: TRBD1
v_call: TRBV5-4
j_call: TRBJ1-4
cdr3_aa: CASSLGQGPEKLFF
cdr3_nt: TGTGCCAGCAGCTTGGGACAGGGCCCTGAAAAACTGTTTTTT

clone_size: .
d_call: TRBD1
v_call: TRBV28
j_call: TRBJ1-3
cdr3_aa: CASSLAGGFSGPRGIYF
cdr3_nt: TGTGCCAGCAGTTTGGCAGGGGGCTTTTCCGGGCCAAGGGGCATATATTTT

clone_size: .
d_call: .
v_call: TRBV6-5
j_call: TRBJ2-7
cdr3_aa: CASSSEYEQYF
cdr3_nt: TGTGCCAGCAGTTCCGAGTACGAGCAGTACTTC

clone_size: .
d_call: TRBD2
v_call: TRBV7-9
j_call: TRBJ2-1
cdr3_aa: CASSLAMREGLDEQFF
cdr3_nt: TGTGCCAGCAGCTTAGCCATGCGGGAGGGCCTGGATGAGCAGTTCTTC

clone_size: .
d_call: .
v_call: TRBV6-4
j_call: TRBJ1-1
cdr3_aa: CAILKGGGEDTEAFF
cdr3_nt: TGTGCCATCTTAAAAGGGGGGGGAGAGGATACTGAAGCTTTCTTT

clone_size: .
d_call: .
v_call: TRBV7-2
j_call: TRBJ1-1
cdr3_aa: CASSLVFTEAFF
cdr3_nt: TGTGCCAGCAGCTTAGTCTTCACTGAAGCTTTCTTT

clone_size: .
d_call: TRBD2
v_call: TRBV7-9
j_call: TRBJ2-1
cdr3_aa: CASFGTSGVNEQFF
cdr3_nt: TGTGCCAGTTTCGGGACTAGCGGGGTCAATGAGCAGTTCTTC

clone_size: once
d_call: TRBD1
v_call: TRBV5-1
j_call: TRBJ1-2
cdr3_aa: CASSTETGGYGYTF
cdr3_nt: TGCGCCAGCAGCACCGAGACAGGGGGGTATGGCTACACCTTC

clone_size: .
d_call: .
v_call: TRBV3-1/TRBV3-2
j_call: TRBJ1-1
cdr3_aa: CASSRGGNTEAFF
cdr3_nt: TGTGCCAGCAGCCGCGGGGGGAACACTGAAGCTTTCTTT

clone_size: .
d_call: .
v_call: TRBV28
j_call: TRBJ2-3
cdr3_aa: CASRTGFMGQYF
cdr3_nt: TGTGCCAGCAGGACGGGGTTTATGGGGCAGTATTTT

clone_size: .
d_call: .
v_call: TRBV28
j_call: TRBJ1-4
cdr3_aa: CASVSSRGLQEKLFF
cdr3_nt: TGTGCCAGCGTATCGTCCCGGGGACTACAGGAAAAACTGTTTTTT

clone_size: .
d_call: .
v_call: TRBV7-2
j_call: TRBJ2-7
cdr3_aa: CASSSQTIYEQYF
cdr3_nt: TGTGCCAGCAGCTCACAGACTATATACGAGCAGTACTTC

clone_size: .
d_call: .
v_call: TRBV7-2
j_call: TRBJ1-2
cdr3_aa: CASSSITDGYTF
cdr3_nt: TGTGCCAGCAGCTCAATTACGGATGGCTACACCTTC

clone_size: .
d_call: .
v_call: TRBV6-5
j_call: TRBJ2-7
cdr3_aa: CASSYPTGRGYEQYF
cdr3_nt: TGTGCCAGCAGTTACCCAACGGGCAGGGGCTACGAGCAGTACTTC

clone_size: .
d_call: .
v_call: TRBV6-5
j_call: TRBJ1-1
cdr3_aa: CASSPPTLRDTEAFF
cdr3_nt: TGTGCCAGCAGTCCCCCGACACTGAGGGACACTGAAGCTTTCTTT

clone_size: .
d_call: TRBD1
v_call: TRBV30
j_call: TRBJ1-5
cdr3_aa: CAWSPGTGGNQPQHF
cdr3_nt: TGTGCCTGGAGCCCCGGGACAGGGGGCAATCAGCCCCAGCATTTT

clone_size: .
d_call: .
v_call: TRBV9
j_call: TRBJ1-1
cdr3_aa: CASSVDNRWDTEAFF
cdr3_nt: TGTGCCAGCAGCGTAGATAACAGGTGGGACACTGAAGCTTTCTTT

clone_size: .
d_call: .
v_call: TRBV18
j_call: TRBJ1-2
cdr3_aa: CASSPPSRANYGYTF
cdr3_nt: TGTGCCAGCTCACCACCCTCCAGGGCGAACTATGGCTACACCTTC

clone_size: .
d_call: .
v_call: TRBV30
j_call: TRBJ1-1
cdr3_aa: CAWTGMNTEAFF
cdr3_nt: TGTGCCTGGACGGGTATGAACACTGAAGCTTTCTTT

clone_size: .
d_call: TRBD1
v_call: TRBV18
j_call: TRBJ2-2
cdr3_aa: CASSRVRDRDTGELFF
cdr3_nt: TGTGCCAGCTCACGCGTCCGGGACAGAGACACCGGGGAGCTGTTTTTT

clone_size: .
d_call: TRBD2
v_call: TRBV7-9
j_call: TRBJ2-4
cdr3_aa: CASSLGEGNIQYF
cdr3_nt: TGTGCCAGCAGCTTAGGGGAGGGTAACATTCAGTACTTC

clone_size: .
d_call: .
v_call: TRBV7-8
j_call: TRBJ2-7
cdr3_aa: CASSPPGVEQYF
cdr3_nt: TGTGCCAGCAGCCCACCAGGCGTCGAGCAGTACTTC

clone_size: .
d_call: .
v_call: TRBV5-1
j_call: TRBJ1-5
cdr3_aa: CASRAGTGEQPQHF
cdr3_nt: TGCGCCAGCAGGGCCGGGACTGGGGAACAGCCCCAGCATTTT

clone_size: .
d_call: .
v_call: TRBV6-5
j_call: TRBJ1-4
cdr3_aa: CASSYSVGRGEKLFF
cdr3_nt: TGTGCCAGCAGTTACTCCGTCGGCAGGGGTGAAAAACTGTTTTTT

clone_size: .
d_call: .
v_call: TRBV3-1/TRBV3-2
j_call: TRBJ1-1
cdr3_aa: CASSPTPGRAAHTEAFF
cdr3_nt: TGTGCCAGCAGTCCTACCCCGGGGAGGGCGGCTCACACTGAAGCTTTCTTT

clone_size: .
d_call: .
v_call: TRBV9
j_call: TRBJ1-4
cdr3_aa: CASSVDSGANEKLFF
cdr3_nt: TGTGCCAGCAGCGTTGATTCCGGGGCTAATGAAAAACTGTTTTTT

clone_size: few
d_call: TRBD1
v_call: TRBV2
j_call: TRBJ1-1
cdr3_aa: CASRQGALRVTEAFF
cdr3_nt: TGTGCCAGCAGGCAGGGGGCGCTTCGGGTCACTGAAGCTTTCTTT

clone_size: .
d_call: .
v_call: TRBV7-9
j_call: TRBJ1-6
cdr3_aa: CASSSDGSVNSPLHF
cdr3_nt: TGTGCCAGCAGCAGCGATGGTTCGGTAAATTCACCCCTCCACTTT

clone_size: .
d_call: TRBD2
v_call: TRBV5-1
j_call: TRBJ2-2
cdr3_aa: CASSFLTSGRNTGELFF
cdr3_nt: TGCGCCAGCAGCTTCCTCACTAGCGGGAGAAACACCGGGGAGCTGTTTTTT

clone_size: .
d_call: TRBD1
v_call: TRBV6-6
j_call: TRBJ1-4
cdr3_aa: CASRNTGGVGEKLFF
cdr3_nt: TGTGCCAGCAGGAATACAGGGGGCGTAGGCGAAAAACTGTTTTTT

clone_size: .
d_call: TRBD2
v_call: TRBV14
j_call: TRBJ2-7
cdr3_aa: CASSQIMSGGAKSLTEQYF
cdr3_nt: TGTGCCAGCAGCCAGATTATGAGCGGGGGGGCAAAATCGCTTACCGAGCAGTACTTC

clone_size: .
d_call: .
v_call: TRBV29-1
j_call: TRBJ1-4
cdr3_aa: CSAGTPSEKLFF
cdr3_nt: TGCAGCGCAGGTACGCCTAGTGAAAAACTGTTTTTT

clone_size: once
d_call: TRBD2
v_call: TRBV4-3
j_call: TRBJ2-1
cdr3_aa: CASSQAGVAASGGAGNEQFF
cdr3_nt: TGCGCCAGCAGCCAAGCGGGGGTCGCGGCTAGCGGGGGGGCCGGTAATGAGCAGTTCTTC

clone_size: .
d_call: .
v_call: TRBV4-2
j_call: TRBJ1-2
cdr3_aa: CASSQASGTQNYGYTF
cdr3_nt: TGTGCCAGCAGCCAAGCCTCCGGGACACAGAACTATGGCTACACCTTC

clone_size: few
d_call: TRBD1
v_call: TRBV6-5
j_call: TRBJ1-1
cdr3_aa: CASRPDRGGTEAFF
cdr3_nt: TGTGCCAGCAGACCCGACAGGGGGGGGACTGAAGCTTTCTTT

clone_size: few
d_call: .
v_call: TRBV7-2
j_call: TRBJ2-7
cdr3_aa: CASSLAGGYEQYF
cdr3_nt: TGTGCCAGCAGCTTAGCAGGGGGCTACGAGCAGTACTTC

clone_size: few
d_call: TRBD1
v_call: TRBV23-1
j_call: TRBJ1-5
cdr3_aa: CASSRGTGVLNQPQHF
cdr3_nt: TGCGCCAGCAGTCGCGGGACAGGGGTTCTCAATCAGCCCCAGCATTTT

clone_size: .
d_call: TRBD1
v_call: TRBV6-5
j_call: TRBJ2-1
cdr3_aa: CASSYNRGGEQFF
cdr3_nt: TGTGCCAGCAGTTATAACAGGGGTGGGGAGCAGTTCTTC

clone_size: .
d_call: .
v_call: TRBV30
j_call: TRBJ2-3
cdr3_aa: CAWSAGTGGGDTQYF
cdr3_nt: TGTGCCTGGAGTGCCGGGACTGGGGGTGGAGATACGCAGTATTTT

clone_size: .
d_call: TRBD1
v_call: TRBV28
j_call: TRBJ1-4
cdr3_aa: CASSSGQLNEKLFF
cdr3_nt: TGTGCCAGCAGTTCGGGACAGCTCAATGAAAAACTGTTTTTT

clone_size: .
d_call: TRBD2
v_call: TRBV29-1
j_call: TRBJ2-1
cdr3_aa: CSVEIAGILQEQFF
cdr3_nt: TGCAGCGTAGAAATAGCGGGGATACTACAAGAGCAGTTCTTC

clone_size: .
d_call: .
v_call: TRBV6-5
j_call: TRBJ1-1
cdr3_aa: CASSYSWGGNTEAFF
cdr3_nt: TGTGCCAGCAGTTACTCTTGGGGAGGAAACACTGAAGCTTTCTTT

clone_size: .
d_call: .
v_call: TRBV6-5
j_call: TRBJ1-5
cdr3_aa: CASSYSGDQPQHF
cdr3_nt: TGTGCCAGCAGTTACTCAGGGGATCAGCCCCAGCATTTT